A selection of T cell receptor beta chains follows, all from one sample in a study of blood T cell repertoires in COVID-19. Measured with immunoSEQ multiplex PCR; TCRdb has only the in-frame clones, and not every one. The profile shows about 140,000 clones, roughly 86% of them singletons. The sequencing input was peripheral blood. All receptors come from a man in his 70s with acute or convalescent COVID-19. Both conserved end residues are part of each CDR3. Each record gives: D gene, V gene, clone size, J gene, CDR3 length, CDR3 DNA, CDR3 protein. The D gene is left open where the match is weak. Part of the rows lack a size; the others show once, few, many or a class for expanded clones.

D: NA; V: TRBV6-5; size: NA; J: TRBJ2-3; length: 12; DNA: TGTGCCTCAGTGGCCTCCACAGATACGCAGTATTTT; CDR3: CASVASTDTQYF
D: NA; V: TRBV3-1/TRBV3-2; size: NA; J: TRBJ1-1; length: 14; DNA: TGTGCCAGCAGCCCTCTCACAGGGAACACTGAAGCTTTCTTT; CDR3: CASSPLTGNTEAFF
D: TRBD2; V: TRBV5-1; size: NA; J: TRBJ2-5; length: 15; DNA: TGCGCCAGCAGCTTCGGGACTAGCGGGAGTGAGACCCAGTACTTC; CDR3: CASSFGTSGSETQYF
D: TRBD2; V: TRBV5-1; size: NA; J: TRBJ2-1; length: 11; DNA: TGCGCCAGCCGCGGGAGGGTGGGGCAGTTCTTC; CDR3: CASRGRVGQFF
D: NA; V: TRBV19; size: few; J: TRBJ2-1; length: 15; DNA: TGTGCCAGTAGTAAGTTAATCGGGGGACTCAATGAGCAGTTCTTC; CDR3: CASSKLIGGLNEQFF
D: NA; V: TRBV29-1; size: NA; J: TRBJ1-3; length: 12; DNA: TGCAGCGTAGCCGGGACAGGAAACACCATATATTTT; CDR3: CSVAGTGNTIYF
D: TRBD2; V: TRBV3-1/TRBV3-2; size: NA; J: TRBJ2-2; length: 17; DNA: TGTGCCAGCAGCCAAGACCTAGCGGGAGGAGGCACCGGGGAGCTGTTTTTT; CDR3: CASSQDLAGGGTGELFF
D: NA; V: TRBV3-1/TRBV3-2; size: NA; J: TRBJ2-7; length: 15; DNA: TGTGCCAGCAGCGGCGCGCCGAGGAGCTCCTACGAGCAGTACTTC; CDR3: CASSGAPRSSYEQYF
D: NA; V: TRBV5-1; size: NA; J: TRBJ1-1; length: 14; DNA: TGCGCCAGCAGCCCGGGCGCGGGGGGAACTGAAGCTTTCTTT; CDR3: CASSPGAGGTEAFF
D: TRBD2; V: TRBV19; size: NA; J: TRBJ2-2; length: 15; DNA: TGTGCCAGTAGTATAACAGCGGGGGTCACCGGGGAGCTGTTTTTT; CDR3: CASSITAGVTGELFF
D: NA; V: TRBV27; size: few; J: TRBJ1-5; length: 14; DNA: TGTGCCAGCAGTTTTCACAGGGATGATCAGCCCCAGCATTTT; CDR3: CASSFHRDDQPQHF
D: NA; V: TRBV5-1; size: NA; J: TRBJ2-3; length: 17; DNA: TGCGCCAGCAGCCCGTCGAAAGGAGCACTCAGCACAGATACGCAGTATTTT; CDR3: CASSPSKGALSTDTQYF
D: NA; V: TRBV10-3; size: NA; J: TRBJ2-4; length: 19; DNA: TGTGCCATCAGTGAGTCATTCCCTAGCGGAAGGGGGGCCAAAAACATTCAGTACTTC; CDR3: CAISESFPSGRGAKNIQYF
D: NA; V: TRBV7-3; size: NA; J: TRBJ2-1; length: 19; DNA: TGTGCCAGCAGCCCCCAAATCCCCACCGACAGGAGATCCAGCAATGAGCAGTTCTTC; CDR3: CASSPQIPTDRRSSNEQFF
D: NA; V: TRBV3-1/TRBV3-2; size: few; J: TRBJ2-1; length: 15; DNA: TGTGCCAGCAGCCAAGAGGTGAACAGCTACAATGAGCAGTTCTTC; CDR3: CASSQEVNSYNEQFF
D: TRBD2; V: TRBV28; size: few; J: TRBJ2-3; length: 14; DNA: TGTGCCAGCAGTTCTAGCGGGAGGGGATGGACGCAGTATTTT; CDR3: CASSSSGRGWTQYF
D: NA; V: TRBV11-2; size: NA; J: TRBJ1-1; length: 14; DNA: TGTGCCAGCAGCTTAACGGACATGAACACTGAAGCTTTCTTT; CDR3: CASSLTDMNTEAFF
D: NA; V: TRBV6-4; size: once; J: TRBJ1-1; length: 15; DNA: TGTGCCAGCAGGGGGACGGACAGTTTAAGCACTGAAGCTTTCTTT; CDR3: CASRGTDSLSTEAFF
D: NA; V: TRBV11-2; size: NA; J: TRBJ1-1; length: 17; DNA: TGTGCCAGCAGCTTAGCCCGCGGGACCGGGACGAACACTGAAGCTTTCTTT; CDR3: CASSLARGTGTNTEAFF
D: TRBD1; V: TRBV6-1; size: NA; J: TRBJ1-5; length: 19; DNA: TGTGCCAGCAGTGCCGGGACAGGGACCTATCGGGCCAGCAATCAGCCCCAGCATTTT; CDR3: CASSAGTGTYRASNQPQHF
D: TRBD1; V: TRBV7-9; size: NA; J: TRBJ2-7; length: 17; DNA: TGTGCCAGCAGCTTAGTACGTAGGACAGGGGTCTCCTACGAGCAGTACTTC; CDR3: CASSLVRRTGVSYEQYF
D: NA; V: TRBV20-1; size: NA; J: TRBJ1-2; length: 16; DNA: TGCAGTGCTAGTGACCGGGACTCCTCCTGGACCTATGGCTACACCTTC; CDR3: CSASDRDSSWTYGYTF
D: TRBD1; V: TRBV29-1; size: NA; J: TRBJ1-2; length: 15; DNA: TGCAGCGTTGAAGCCGACAGGGGGAGCGGGCATGGCTACACCTTC; CDR3: CSVEADRGSGHGYTF
D: NA; V: TRBV18; size: NA; J: TRBJ1-5; length: 13; DNA: TGTGCCAGCTCACCGGGAGGAAATCAGCCCCAGCATTTT; CDR3: CASSPGGNQPQHF